These 24 T cell receptor beta chains came from one sample sequenced in a study of T-cell reconstitution after alpha-beta-depleted transplantation in children. The authors prepared the TCRbeta library with unique molecular identifiers. Via MiXCR, TCRdb re-called the PCR reads, giving one row per CDR3 protein. The table records around 300,000 distinct CDR3 sequences, roughly 25% of them present only once. This specimen was PBMCs, mostly from graft donor cells, taken 180 days after TCRalphabeta/CD19-depleted stem cell transplant. The source is a male patient between 10 and 17 years old who had a stem cell transplant for acute lymphoblastic leukemia, so the T cells may come from the graft donor.

The V and J genes are TRBV29-1 and TRBJ1-5; TRBD1 might be the D (6 bases). The V gene lost 7 bases and the J gene lost 6 bases, with 19 bases spanning the gap. CDR1 is SQVTM, CDR2 ANQGSEA, per germline. The CDR3 covers 14 residues. As DNA, the CDR3 is TGCAGCGCCCGGGGGGGGCTTTTCGGTCAGCCCCAGCATTTT. It codes for CSARGGLFGQPQHF.

The chain couples TRBV6-6 to TRBJ2-3; D gene unclear. Germline CDR1 and CDR2: MNHNY and SVGAGI (reference sequence). V lost 1 base and J 6 bases, leaving 5 bases between the germline ends. This CDR3 region has 12 residues. The CDR3 spells CASSYFSDTQYF. The DNA of the CDR3 is TGTGCCAGCAGTTACTTTTCCGATACGCAGTATTTT.

This clonotype showed up just a few times. This chain joins TRBV12-3 or TRBV12-4 and TRBJ2-7; TRBD2 matches 7 bases. The CDR3 is made up of 15 amino acids. J was trimmed by 6 bases and V by 5 bases; bases with no gene match: 13. The DNA of the CDR3 is TGTGCCAGCAGTCTCTCTCTGGCGGGAGCATCCGAGCAGTACTTC. It is translated as CASSLSLAGASEQYF.

V is TRBV18 and J is TRBJ2-1; 7 nucleotides match TRBD2. CDR3 size: 16 residues. The V and J ends lost 5 bases and 8 bases, in that order; junction bases with no gene match: 15. Germline values: CDR1 KGHSH, CDR2 LQKENI. CDR3 region: CASSSRGRAGVYEQFF. The CDR3 nucleotides read TGTGCCAGCTCATCTCGGGGCAGGGCGGGAGTCTATGAGCAGTTCTTC.

A few counts support this clonotype. The chain carries TRBV2 and TRBJ2-5, with 10 positions matching TRBD1. From germline, CDR1 is SNHLY and CDR2 FYNNEI. V was clipped by 9 bases and J by 5 bases; unmatched bases: 6. The CDR3 extends over 13 amino acids. The CDR3 DNA reads as TGTGCCAGAGGGACAGGGGCTGGGGAGACCCAGTACTTC. It yields the protein CARGTGAGETQYF.

This clonotype has just a few counts. The chain employs TRBV7-7 and TRBJ2-2, with D possibly TRBD1 on 6 matching bases. There are 16 residues in the CDR3. Trimming stripped 2 bases from V and 5 bases from J, with 15 bases between. Germline assignment: CDR1 SSHAT and CDR2 FNYEAQ (reference sequence). Here the CDR3 DNA reads TGTGCCAGCAGCTTATCCGGAATAAGGGGGACCGGGGAGCTGTTTTTT. Its protein is CASSLSGIRGTGELFF.

This chain joins TRBV5-1 and TRBJ2-7; the D gene could be TRBD1 or TRBD2 (5 bases each). V was cut by 0 bases and J by 3 bases, with 10 bases left in between. Germline CDR1 reads SGHRS; CDR2 reads YFSETQ. The CDR3 is 14 amino acids. DNA for the CDR3: TGCGCCAGCAGCTTGGCTCAGGGACGCTACGAGCAGTACTTC. This sequence encodes CASSLAQGRYEQYF.

This clonotype has a handful of counts. V and J are TRBV9 and TRBJ1-2; weak D call: TRBD1 (6 bases). The CDR3 sequence is 13 residues long. Germline V gives CDR1 SGDLS, CDR2 YYNGEE. V dropped 3 bases and J dropped 4 bases, with 10 bases sitting between them. The CDR3 protein is CASSDRQAYGYTF. In nucleotides, the CDR3 is TGTGCCAGCAGCGATCGACAGGCCTATGGCTACACCTTC.

The chain carries TRBV10-3 and TRBJ2-7; 7 nucleotides line up with TRBD2. Germline-derived CDR1 and CDR2 are ENHRY and SYGVKD. The CDR3 runs 14 residues. Germline trimming cut 4 bases from V and 3 bases from J; bases unmatched to any gene: 6. The CDR3 loop is CAISVREAGYEQYF. Written as DNA, the CDR3 is TGTGCCATCAGTGTTCGGGAGGCGGGCTACGAGCAGTACTTC.

This clonotype was seen more than once but under ten times. This chain joins TRBV6-5 and TRBJ2-3, with no clear D. The CDR3 extends over 14 amino acids. In germline, CDR1 is MNHEY, CDR2 SVGAGI. Trimming removed 2 bases at V and 0 bases at J, with 6 bases between. This chain's CDR3 is CASSYTASTDTQYF. In DNA, the CDR3 is TGTGCCAGCAGTTACACAGCTAGCACAGATACGCAGTATTTT.

This clonotype was counted many times. V is TRBV5-1 and J is TRBJ1-5, with D hard to call. The CDR3 is made up of 11 amino acids. V dropped 0 bases and J dropped 6 bases, with 1 base sitting between them. The V gene's germline CDR1 is SGHRS and CDR2 YFSETQ. CDR3 sequence (DNA): TGCGCCAGCAGCTTGGTTCAGCCCCAGCATTTT. Translated: CASSLVQPQHF. The entire variable domain, with the rest obtained from reference TRBV5-1 and TRBJ1-5, is as follows: KAGVTQTPRYLIKTRGQQVTLSCSPISGHRSVSWYQQTPGQGLQFLFEYFSETQRNKGNFPGRFSGRQFSNSRSEMNVSTLELGDSALYLCASSLVQPQHFGDGTRLSIL.

The rearrangement joins TRBV27 to TRBJ2-1; TRBD1 or TRBD2 may be the D gene (7 bases each). The CDR3 spans 16 residues. CDR1 and CDR2 (germline): MNHEY, SMNVEV (reference sequence). Trimming removed 2 bases at V and 3 bases at J, with 14 bases between. The CDR3 DNA follows: TGTGCCAGCAGTTTACAAGCGGGACAGTACTACAATGAGCAGTTCTTC. It encodes CASSLQAGQYYNEQFF.

The V and J genes are TRBV20-1 and TRBJ2-1; D is undetermined. The CDR3 is 13 amino acids. Per the germline V gene, CDR1 is DFQATT and CDR2 is SNEGSKA (reference sequence). V was cut by 3 bases and J by 5 bases, with 11 bases left in between. The CDR3 is CSASRLRHNEQFF. In DNA form, the CDR3 reads TGCAGTGCTAGCCGCCTTAGGCACAATGAGCAGTTCTTC.

Within the sample, this clonotype is medium-sized (0.01 to 0.1%). V gene TRBV7-6 combines with J gene TRBJ1-6, with no clear D. From germline, CDR1 is SGHVS and CDR2 FNYEAQ. The CDR3 is 14 residues long. Trimming took 4 bases from V and 7 from J, leaving 11 bases between them. The chain's CDR3 is CASSSDIANSPLHF. The CDR3 DNA is TGTGCCAGCAGCTCCGACATTGCAAATTCACCCCTCCACTTT.

This clonotype was seen a handful of times. The V and J genes are TRBV7-6 and TRBJ1-3; D remains ambiguous. Germline V CDR1 and CDR2: SGHVS, FNYEAQ. Trimming pared 4 bases from V and 0 bases from J, leaving 19 bases between. The CDR3 contains 18 residues. The CDR3 DNA follows: TGTGCCAGCAGCTCCCACAAATTCTCCGGTTACTCTGGAAACACCATATATTTT. Protein product: CASSSHKFSGYSGNTIYF.

The V call is TRBV29-1, the J call TRBJ2-5; D gene uncertain. V lost 3 bases, J lost 5 bases, and 13 bases lay in between. Germline V gene sequence: CDR1 SQVTM, CDR2 ANQGSEA. The CDR3 totals 13 residues. Here the CDR3 DNA reads TGCAGCGTTGAGTACCCTAGATTGGAGACCCAGTACTTC. Protein product: CSVEYPRLETQYF. The variable domain in full, completed from reference TRBV29-1 and TRBJ2-5, reads SAVISQKPSRDICQRGTSLTIQCQVDSQVTMMFWYRQQPGQSLTLIATANQGSEATYESGFVIDKFPISRPNLTFSTLTVSNMSPEDSSIYLCSVEYPRLETQYFGPGTRLLVL.

The chain recombines TRBV7-8 with TRBJ1-3; tentatively, D is TRBD1 (6 bases). CDR3 length: 17 amino acids. V was shortened by 0 bases and J by 0 bases, with 12 bases between the two germline ends. Germline V gene data show CDR1 as SGHVS and CDR2 as FQNEAQ. The DNA of the CDR3 is TGTGCCAGCAGCTTAGCTTCAGGACAGTTCTCTGGAAACACCATATATTTT. Translated: CASSLASGQFSGNTIYF.

This clonotype was seen a few times. The rearrangement joins TRBV10-3 to TRBJ1-2; D not certain. CDR1 ENHRY and CDR2 SYGVKD come from the germline V gene. The CDR3 is made up of 14 amino acids. With 2 bases removed from V and 6 bases from J, the gap between germline ends came to 13 bases. The CDR3 region has the DNA TGTGCCATCAGTGAGCACGGGCGGATCGATGGCTACACCTTC. Protein product: CAISEHGRIDGYTF.

CDR3 protein: CSAWISGQPQHF. The CDR3 nucleotides read TGCAGTGCTTGGATCTCCGGTCAGCCCCAGCATTTT. V is TRBV20-1 and J is TRBJ1-5; D is unresolved. CDR3 length: 12 amino acids. With 5 bases removed from V and 6 bases from J, the gap between germline ends came to 11 bases. The germline V gene has CDR1 DFQATT and CDR2 SNEGSKA (reference sequence).

This clonotype came up a few times. V gene TRBV5-1 combines with J gene TRBJ2-3; a weak D match, TRBD2 (5 bases). The germline CDR1 and CDR2 sequences are SGHRS and YFSETQ. V was clipped by 6 bases and J by 1 base, with 9 bases between them. This CDR3 is built from 13 residues. CDR3 nucleotides: TGCGCCAGCACTCGTAGCGGCACAGATACGCAGTATTTT. As protein: CASTRSGTDTQYF.

The chain combines TRBV21-1 with TRBJ2-3; the table's D call of TRBD2 was not tested on the DNA. TRBV21-1 is described as a pseudogene. The CDR3 length is 15 residues. CDR3 nucleotides: TGTGCCAGCAAGGGGACTGAGGATCCCACAGATACGCAGTATTTT. This translates into CASKGTEDPTDTQYF.

This clonotype has more than one count but fewer than ten. The V gene is TRBV24-1, the J gene TRBJ2-3, with D unresolved. The CDR3 length is 15 residues. Trimming cost V 3 bases and J 5 bases, with 14 bases left between them. Germline-derived CDR1 and CDR2 are KGHDR and SFDVKD. CDR3 region: CATSDPSGFGDTQYF. The CDR3 bases are TGTGCCACCAGTGATCCGTCAGGATTCGGAGATACGCAGTATTTT.

This clonotype has ten or more counts. The rearrangement uses TRBV11-2 and TRBJ2-5, with unresolved D. Germline V gene sequence: CDR1 SGHAT, CDR2 FQNNGV. With 1 base removed from V and 7 bases from J, the gap between germline ends came to 13 bases. The CDR3 loop spans 14 amino acids. CDR3 in amino acids: CASSLVWLAGTQYF. The CDR3 DNA is TGTGCCAGCAGCTTAGTGTGGTTGGCAGGGACCCAGTACTTC.

As for this clonotype: At one of its ends the junction is not consistent with the germline gene, which may arise from a read error. The chain links TRBV20-1 to TRBJ1-5; TRBD1 might be the D (5 bases). Germline loops: CDR1 DFQATT, CDR2 SNEGSKA (reference sequence). This CDR3 is 17 amino acids long. CDR3 in amino acids: CCARDSGGVNSNQPQHF. The CDR3, as DNA: TGCTGTGCTAGAGATTCGGGAGGGGTGAATAGCAATCAGCCCCAGCATTTT.